This T cell receptor beta chain emerged from a study of PD-1 blockade in classical Hodgkin lymphoma. Profiled with immunoSEQ multiplex PCR; TCRdb holds only in-frame clones, not every one. Among 89,000 or so clones listed, over 90% were seen once. Germline V gene data show CDR1 as MNHEY and CDR2 as SMNVEV (reference sequence). The CDR3 has 15 amino acids. The germline V and J ends were trimmed by 2 bases and 1 base, with 11 bases remaining between them. Patients all relapsed after autologous stem cell transplantation, and there was variation in brentuximab vedotin exposure. The gene calls are TRBV27 and TRBJ2-5; possibly TRBD2 for D (5 bases). Material: peripheral blood mononuclear cells (PBMCs), obtained before the second cycle of nivolumab. This sequence originates from a human donor with classical Hodgkin lymphoma. CDR3 sequence reads: CASSLRSGVQETQYF. Here the CDR3 DNA reads TGTGCCAGCAGTTTACGATCCGGGGTCCAAGAGACCCAGTACTTC.